Below, one T cell receptor (beta chain) is given with its context. What antigen it recognizes has not been identified. No base quality information exists; no much larger clone differs at one position. These data come from a study of shared clonotypes between healthy human individuals (dated by TCRdb to 2018 to 2021). Study-wide context: Three men and a couple of women, aged 18 to 49 years, made up the cohort. For each donor, three plates each were used for CD4 naive and CD4 memory, two plates were used for CD8 naive, and one plate was used for CD8 memory. To increase sequencing depth and limit assay-specific biases, different laboratories used diverse techniques to prepare libraries and sequence TCR repertoires. The study deeply sequenced blood TCR repertoires of five healthy adults to estimate repertoire size and the extent of clonotype sharing between individuals. Leukapheresis yielded between about 0.8 and 8.9 billion PBMCs per donor. Here is what the overall study found, with its caveats: Larger estimated clonotype richness was generally found for naive subsets than for memory subsets. Sampling was restricted to blood, and TCR repertoires in tissue are likely to differ from TCR repertoires in blood. Based on pairwise subsampling, the degree of clonotype sharing among donors was expected to be affected by sequencing depth. Across a handful of donors, approximately 4.6% of naive CD4, roughly 3.3% of naive CD8, around 2.1% of memory CD4, and 0.4% to 0.45% of memory CD8 clonotypes were shared. Incomplete sequencing was indicated by rarefaction of sorted-subset datasets, despite the large sequencing depth. Because the study included only a small number of donors, the genetic and exposure-history diversity represented was limited. Clonotypes shared by all four sorted-subset donors showed higher generation probabilities than non-shared clonotypes.

Using the deep immunoSEQ assay, multiplex PCR amplified TCR CDR3 regions from genomic DNA. Genomic DNA extracted from each cell subset was distributed evenly over all wells of several immunoSEQ 96-well plates, and each plate served as one replicate. For sorted subsets, around 200 ng genomic DNA, equal to approximately 30,000 T cell genomes, was loaded into each replicate PCR. The purified libraries were quantified using a Qubit 3.0 fluorometer, sized with a Bioanalyzer 2100, and then quantified again using the KAPA Library Quantification kit. Each immunoSEQ 96-well plate was sequenced on its own single-read 150-cycle Illumina NextSeq 550 flow cell. Under the source paper's analysis protocol: Because the immunoSEQ output held only junctional sequences and lacked quality scores, the filtering could not match the filtering applied to full-length reads. Sequences were annotated with PyIR, a Python wrapper for IgBLAST v1.9, using IMGT germline references to assign V/J genes and CDR3. Any read was removed if the V/J assignment was weak (E-value above 1e-6), the CDR3 was missing, or the read contained stop codons, out-of-frame junctions, or ambiguous translated residues. A V3J clonotype was defined by an identical inferred V gene, J gene, and CDR3 amino acid sequence. To compute the percentage overlap between repertoires, the number of shared unique clonotypes was divided by the size of the smaller repertoire. Repertoire richness was assessed with RTK rarefaction, the Chao1 estimator, and Recon v2.1 estimates of unobserved clonotypes. OLGA was used to compute generation probabilities for all TCRbeta clonotypes that the gDNA method yielded from a handful of donors. Here the immuneACCESS table is served through TCRdb, limited to in-frame sequences with V and J called. Missing clones are a known gap in these copies; in checked studies unresolved V genes cover under half, and the rest lacks a known reason. V, J and clone size are those of that table, while D and trimming were read from the DNA. The sample table lists roughly 530,000 clones, 90% to 97% of them with a count of one. Of the sample, 0.06% is held by the ten largest clones.

The donors were healthy, HIV-negative adults who had no recently reported acute infections or vaccinations. Only Caucasian adults living in Nashville, Tennessee, USA were represented among the donors. CD4+ T cells were enriched by magnetic negative selection; naive cells were then positively selected on CD45RA, and the negative fraction formed the memory subset. After blood collection by leukapheresis, PBMCs were isolated using Ficoll-Histopaque density gradient centrifugation and then cryopreserved in the vapor phase of liquid nitrogen. Analytical flow cytometry was used to check the purity and quantity of each magnetically sorted T cell population. Genomic DNA was isolated from each sorted fraction and quantified by UV absorbance on a Nanodrop 2000c. CDR1 and CDR2 (WNHNN, SYGVQD) derive from the germline V gene (reference sequence). V is pared back by 2 bases and J by 7 bases, with 12 bases lying between the germline termini. The CDR3 spans 13 residues, from the cysteine through the phenylalanine. The CDR3 DNA has 39 bases and is translated from base 1.

This TCR derives from a woman aged 25 to 39 in good health. The sequencing sample was made of naive CD4+ T cells sorted from blood. The cell subset or site tag for this specimen amounts to: CD45RA+ positively selected. The rearrangement joined TRBV10-1 to TRBJ2-7; a tentative D call is TRBD1 (7 bases match). CDR3 reads: CASSEEGAGEQYF. Read as DNA, the sequence is TGCGCCAGCAGTGAGGAGGGGGCGGGAGAGCAGTACTTC.